The rows below give T cell receptor beta chains drawn from one sample of a study of cytomegalovirus exposure and HLA in healthy donors. Sequenced by immunoSEQ multiplex PCR; TCRdb stores in-frame clones only, minus some. Among about 170,000 clones listed, 86% were seen once. The sample comprised PBMCs. These receptors originate from a woman in her twenties or thirties in good health and CMV-seronegative. Both conserved end residues are part of each CDR3. D genes are given only for firm matches. Clone sizes are given selectively: once, few, many, or a class where the clone is expanded.

.,TRBV7-2,.,TRBJ2-2,TGTGCCAGCAGCCCAAGGAGGTACACCGGGGAGCTGTTTTTT,CASSPRRYTGELFF
.,TRBV27,TRBD1,TRBJ2-3,TGTGCCAGCAGTTGGACAGGGGGAAACACAGATACGCAGTATTTT,CASSWTGGNTDTQYF
.,TRBV5-1,TRBD1,TRBJ2-3,TGCGCCAGCAGCTCCGGGACAGGGTTCCCTACGCAGTATTTT,CASSSGTGFPTQYF
.,TRBV28,.,TRBJ1-2,TGTGCCAGCAGTTTTGGGTGGGGGCAGGGGCGTTATGGCTACACCTTC,CASSFGWGQGRYGYTF
.,TRBV19,.,TRBJ1-2,TGTGCCAGTCAGTCTTTAAACTATGGCTACACCTTC,CASQSLNYGYTF
.,TRBV5-1,TRBD1,TRBJ1-1,TGCGCCAGCAGCAGCAGGGGGGCGAACACTGAAGCTTTCTTT,CASSSRGANTEAFF
few,TRBV28,.,TRBJ1-1,TGTGCCAGCAGCCTCCTAATGCGAGGAAACACTGAAGCTTTCTTT,CASSLLMRGNTEAFF
.,TRBV7-3,TRBD2,TRBJ2-3,TGTGCCAGCAGCTTAAGGGGACTAGCACCCGATACGCAGTATTTT,CASSLRGLAPDTQYF
.,TRBV10-3,.,TRBJ2-7,TGTGCCATCAACGAACATAAAGCCTACGAGCAGTACTTC,CAINEHKAYEQYF
.,TRBV13,.,TRBJ2-2,TGTGCCAGCAGCTTAGAAGGGCAGAGAGGGAACACCGGGGAGCTGTTTTTT,CASSLEGQRGNTGELFF
once,TRBV30,.,TRBJ1-4,TGTGCCTGGGCAGGGTCATCTAATGAAAAACTGTTTTTT,CAWAGSSNEKLFF
.,TRBV7-8,TRBD1,TRBJ2-7,TGTGCCAGCAGCCTCGCAGGGGGCGCAGGATACGAGCAGTACTTC,CASSLAGGAGYEQYF
once,TRBV7-8,.,TRBJ1-2,TGTGCCAGCAGCTTAGCAGGGTGGGAAGGCTACACCTTC,CASSLAGWEGYTF
.,TRBV5-1,TRBD2,TRBJ2-3,TGCGCCAGCAGCTTTAGCGGGAGCGGGACAGATACGCAGTATTTT,CASSFSGSGTDTQYF
.,TRBV4-2,.,TRBJ2-7,TGTGCCAGCAGCCAAGGGACGTCCGCCTACGAGCAGTACTTC,CASSQGTSAYEQYF
.,TRBV27,.,TRBJ2-2,TGTGCCAGCAGTTTACGGAGTGAAAACACCGGGGAGCTGTTTTTT,CASSLRSENTGELFF
.,TRBV19,TRBD1,TRBJ1-5,TGTGCCAGTAGTTCGGGACAGGGCGTTGGTCAGCCCCAGCATTTT,CASSSGQGVGQPQHF
.,TRBV6-6,.,TRBJ1-2,TGTGCCAGCAGTTACTCGATGACAGATTATGATGGCTACACCTTC,CASSYSMTDYDGYTF
.,TRBV20-1,.,TRBJ1-1,TGCAGTGCTTTCGCTGTTGAAGCTTTCTTT,CSAFAVEAFF
.,TRBV28,TRBD1,TRBJ2-1,TGTGCCAGCAGTCCGGGACAGGGGCCCTACAATGAGCAGTTCTTC,CASSPGQGPYNEQFF
.,TRBV5-8,TRBD1,TRBJ2-5,TGTGCCAGCAGCTTGGCCTTGGGACAGCAAGAGACCCAGTACTTC,CASSLALGQQETQYF
.,TRBV4-1,TRBD1,TRBJ1-1,TGCGCCAGCAGCCATCAAACAGGGGGCAAGCGCATGAACACTGAAGCTTTCTTT,CASSHQTGGKRMNTEAFF
once,TRBV29-1,TRBD2,TRBJ2-7,TGCAGCGTTGTGGGGGGGTTTGACAAGTCAAACTACGAGCAGTACTTC,CSVVGGFDKSNYEQYF
.,TRBV7-9,.,TRBJ1-2,TGTGCCAGCAGCTTAGAGGCAGGGTACTATGGCTACACCTTC,CASSLEAGYYGYTF
.,TRBV2,TRBD2,TRBJ2-1,TGTGCCAGCAACGGCGGGGGGGCCTGGGGTGAGCAGTTCTTC,CASNGGGAWGEQFF
.,TRBV5-1,.,TRBJ1-4,TGCGCCAGCAGTACCGAACCCGAGTTTGGTGAAAAACTGTTTTTT,CASSTEPEFGEKLFF
.,TRBV10-3,.,TRBJ2-3,TGTGCCATCAGTGATCAAGGGGGAGGGGACAGCCCAGATACGCAGTATTTT,CAISDQGGGDSPDTQYF
.,TRBV5-8,.,TRBJ1-5,TGTGCCAGCAGCTTTTGGTCAGGTAATCAGCCCCAGCATTTT,CASSFWSGNQPQHF
once,TRBV11-2,TRBD2,TRBJ2-5,TGTGCCAGCAGCTTATCGGGAGGAAGCCGGGAGACCCAGTACTTC,CASSLSGGSRETQYF
.,TRBV19,.,TRBJ1-5,TGTGCCAGTAGCACGACGGGTGGCAATCAGCCCCAGCATTTT,CASSTTGGNQPQHF
once,TRBV28,.,TRBJ1-4,TGTGCCAGCAGAATTATGGGCGAAAAACTGTTTTTT,CASRIMGEKLFF
.,TRBV4-3,.,TRBJ1-4,TGCGCCAGCAGCCTCGGAGGGTTTGAAAAACTGTTTTTT,CASSLGGFEKLFF
.,TRBV4-2,.,TRBJ1-2,TGTGCCAGCAGCCAAGATCGCGGAGGGTGGGCCCGAAACTATGGCTACACCTTC,CASSQDRGGWARNYGYTF
.,TRBV5-6,TRBD1,TRBJ1-2,TGTGCCAGCAGCTTGGTGAGGACAGGGGTGGGCTATGGCTACACCTTC,CASSLVRTGVGYGYTF
.,TRBV7-9,.,TRBJ2-1,TGTGCCAGCAGGATAGGGGGAAATGAGCAGTTCTTC,CASRIGGNEQFF
once,TRBV7-6,TRBD1,TRBJ1-6,TGTGCCAGCAGCGTACAGGGGCCTGGTTCACCCCTCCACTTT,CASSVQGPGSPLHF
.,TRBV16,.,TRBJ1-5,TGTGCCAGCAGCCAATTCCGAGGGGGCAATCAGCCCCAGCATTTT,CASSQFRGGNQPQHF
.,TRBV4-3,TRBD2,TRBJ2-1,TGCGCCAGCAGCCAAACCCGACTAGCGGGGGGTTACAATGAGCAGTTCTTC,CASSQTRLAGGYNEQFF
.,TRBV7-9,.,TRBJ1-3,TGTGCCAGCAGCTCCCTCGACAGTTCCTCTGGAAACACCATATATTTT,CASSSLDSSSGNTIYF
.,TRBV4-1,.,TRBJ2-7,TGCGCCAGCAGCCAAGCTGGGAAAACCTACGAGCAGTACTTC,CASSQAGKTYEQYF
few,TRBV14,TRBD1,TRBJ1-1,TGTGCCAGCAGCCAAGGGGACAGGGGGATGAACACTGAAGCTTTCTTT,CASSQGDRGMNTEAFF